A selection of T cell receptor beta chains follows, all from one sample in a study of Ad26.COV2.S vaccination and SARS-CoV-2 variants. Measured with immunoSEQ multiplex PCR; TCRdb has only the in-frame clones, and not every one. The sample holds some 480,000 clones, around 85% seen once. The source material was peripheral blood, sampled in a trial of Ad26.COV2.S vaccine versus placebo. These receptors all stem from a person between 18 and 59 years old who received the Ad26.COV2.S COVID-19 vaccine or a placebo. CDR3s include the opening cysteine and the closing phenylalanine or tryptophan. D genes are given only for firm matches. Clone size is given for some rows only: seen once, a few or many times, or a class if the clone is expanded.

CDR3 DNA: TGTGCCAGCAGTTTACCGGCAGCCCTAACCAATGAGCAGTTCTTC; CDR3 protein: CASSLPAALTNEQFF; CDR3 length: 15; J gene: TRBJ2-1; D gene: -; V gene: TRBV28; clone size: -
CDR3 DNA: TGTGCCAGCAGCCAAGGGTCCAGCTCCTATGGCTACACCTTC; CDR3 protein: CASSQGSSSYGYTF; CDR3 length: 14; J gene: TRBJ1-2; D gene: -; V gene: TRBV3-1/TRBV3-2; clone size: -
CDR3 DNA: TGTGCCAGCAGTCGCATATTCACAGATACGCAGTATTTT; CDR3 protein: CASSRIFTDTQYF; CDR3 length: 13; J gene: TRBJ2-3; D gene: -; V gene: TRBV6-4; clone size: -
CDR3 DNA: TGCGCCAGCAGCCAAGAAGGAAGGGCTGGCTACACCTTC; CDR3 protein: CASSQEGRAGYTF; CDR3 length: 13; J gene: TRBJ1-2; D gene: -; V gene: TRBV4-3; clone size: few
CDR3 DNA: TGTGCCAGCAGTTACTTGTCGTTTTATAGCGGGAGGAAGGATGAGCAGTTCTTC; CDR3 protein: CASSYLSFYSGRKDEQFF; CDR3 length: 18; J gene: TRBJ2-1; D gene: TRBD2; V gene: TRBV6-2/TRBV6-3; clone size: -
CDR3 DNA: TGTGCCAGCAACCCCCGCACCCCCTTT; CDR3 protein: CASNPRTPF; CDR3 length: 9; J gene: TRBJ2-3; D gene: -; V gene: TRBV2; clone size: -
CDR3 DNA: TGTGCCAGCAGGAGAACCGGGACAGCTCCCGGGGAGCTGTTTTTT; CDR3 protein: CASRRTGTAPGELFF; CDR3 length: 15; J gene: TRBJ2-2; D gene: TRBD1; V gene: TRBV6-5; clone size: few
CDR3 DNA: TGTGCCAGCAGGCTAGACAGGGGTAATGAAAAACTGTTTTTT; CDR3 protein: CASRLDRGNEKLFF; CDR3 length: 14; J gene: TRBJ1-4; D gene: TRBD1; V gene: TRBV2; clone size: -
CDR3 DNA: TGTGCCTGGAGCAACAGGGTTGAAAAACTGTTTTTT; CDR3 protein: CAWSNRVEKLFF; CDR3 length: 12; J gene: TRBJ1-4; D gene: -; V gene: TRBV30; clone size: -
CDR3 DNA: TGTGCCAGCAGTTTTGACCTCTCTGGAAACACCATATATTTT; CDR3 protein: CASSFDLSGNTIYF; CDR3 length: 14; J gene: TRBJ1-3; D gene: -; V gene: TRBV28; clone size: -
CDR3 DNA: TGTGCCAGCAGCCCCACGGGCGGGAGGGTCACAGATACGCAGTATTTT; CDR3 protein: CASSPTGGRVTDTQYF; CDR3 length: 16; J gene: TRBJ2-3; D gene: TRBD2; V gene: TRBV7-3; clone size: few
CDR3 DNA: TGTGCCAGCAGCCTTGGACACACCAACTATGGCTACACCTTC; CDR3 protein: CASSLGHTNYGYTF; CDR3 length: 14; J gene: TRBJ1-2; D gene: -; V gene: TRBV7-8; clone size: -